This T cell receptor beta chain stems from a study of blood T cell repertoires in COVID-19. Turning to the study itself: Researchers got acute and convalescent COVID-19 samples from the United States, Italy and Spain. PBMCs, B-cell-depleted T cells, or T cells were the source of the cDNA or gDNA that made up the material.

In germline, CDR1 is MDHEN, CDR2 SYDVKM. Trimming cost V 4 bases and J 6 bases, with 16 bases left between them. The CDR3 covers 15 residues. In the authors' methods: Amplification of reference gene primers was used by the study to estimate nucleated cell counts. Only in-frame clones appear in the TCRdb table, and some are missing; sequencing was by immunoSEQ multiplex PCR. That table supplies the V and J calls and clone size; D and trimming were determined from the DNA. The sample records approximately 210,000 clones, approximately 87% being singletons. This clone is a singleton in its sample. This receptor was identified in a woman aged 70-85 years with active or convalescent COVID-19. The chain links TRBV28 to TRBJ1-5; the D gene is possibly TRBD1 (5 bases). The sample consisted of peripheral blood. CDR3 nucleotides: TGTGCCAGCAGTTCCTCCCTGCAGGGAAGTCAGCCCCAGCATTTT. As protein: CASSSSLQGSQPQHF.